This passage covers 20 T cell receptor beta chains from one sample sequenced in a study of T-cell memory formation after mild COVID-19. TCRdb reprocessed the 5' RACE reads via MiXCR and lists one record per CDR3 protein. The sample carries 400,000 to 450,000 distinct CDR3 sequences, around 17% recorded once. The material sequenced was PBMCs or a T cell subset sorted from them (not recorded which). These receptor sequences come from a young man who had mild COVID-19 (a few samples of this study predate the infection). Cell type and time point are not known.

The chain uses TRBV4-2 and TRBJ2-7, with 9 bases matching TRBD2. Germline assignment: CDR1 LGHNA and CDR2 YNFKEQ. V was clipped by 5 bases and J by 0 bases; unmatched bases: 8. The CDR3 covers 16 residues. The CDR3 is CASSKGALAGSYEQYF. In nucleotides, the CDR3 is TGTGCCAGCAGCAAAGGGGCACTAGCGGGCTCCTACGAGCAGTACTTC.

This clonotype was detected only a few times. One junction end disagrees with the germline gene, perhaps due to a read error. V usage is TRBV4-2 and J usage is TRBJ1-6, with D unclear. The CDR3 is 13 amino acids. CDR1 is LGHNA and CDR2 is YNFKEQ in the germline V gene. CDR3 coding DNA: TGTGCCAGCAGCCAAGCATCGGGCCTCGTCGTCGGATTT. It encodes CASSQASGLVVGF.

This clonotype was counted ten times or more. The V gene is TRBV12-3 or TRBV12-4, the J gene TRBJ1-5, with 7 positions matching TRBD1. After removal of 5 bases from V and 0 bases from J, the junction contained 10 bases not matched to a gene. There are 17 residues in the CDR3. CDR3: CASSPRRGGFSNQPQHF. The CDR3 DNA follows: TGTGCCAGCAGTCCCCGGAGAGGGGGCTTTAGCAATCAGCCCCAGCATTTT.

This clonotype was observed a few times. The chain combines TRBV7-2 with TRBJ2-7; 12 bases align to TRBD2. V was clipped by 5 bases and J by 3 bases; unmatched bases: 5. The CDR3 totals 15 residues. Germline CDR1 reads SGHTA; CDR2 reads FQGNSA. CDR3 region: CASSPLAGGLYEQYV. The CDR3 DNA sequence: TGTGCCAGCAGCCCACTAGCGGGGGGACTCTACGAGCAGTACGTC.

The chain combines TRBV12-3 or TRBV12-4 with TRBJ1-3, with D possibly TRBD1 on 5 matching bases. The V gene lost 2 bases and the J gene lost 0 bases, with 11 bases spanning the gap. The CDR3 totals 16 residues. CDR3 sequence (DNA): TGTGCCAGCAGTTTAAGAGGGGCCGGCTCTGGAAACACCATATATTTT. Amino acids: CASSLRGAGSGNTIYF.

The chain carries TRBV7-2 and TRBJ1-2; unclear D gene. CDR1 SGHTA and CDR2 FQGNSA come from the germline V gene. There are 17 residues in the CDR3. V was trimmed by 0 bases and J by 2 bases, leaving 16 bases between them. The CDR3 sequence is CASSLALLSRFNYGYTF. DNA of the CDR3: TGTGCCAGCAGCTTAGCGCTGTTGAGCAGATTCAACTATGGCTACACCTTC.

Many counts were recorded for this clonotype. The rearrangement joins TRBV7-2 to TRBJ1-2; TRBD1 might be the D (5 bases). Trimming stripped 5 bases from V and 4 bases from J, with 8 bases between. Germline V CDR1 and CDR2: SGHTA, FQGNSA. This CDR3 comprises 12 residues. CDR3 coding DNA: TGTGCCAGCAGCCCGGACACCTATGGCTACACCTTC. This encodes CASSPDTYGYTF.

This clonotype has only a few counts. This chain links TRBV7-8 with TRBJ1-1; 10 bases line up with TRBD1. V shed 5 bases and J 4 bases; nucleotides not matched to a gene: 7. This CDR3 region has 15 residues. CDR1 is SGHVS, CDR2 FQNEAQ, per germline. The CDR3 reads CASSRGTGAGTEAFF. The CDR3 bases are TGTGCCAGCAGCCGCGGGACAGGGGCGGGCACTGAAGCTTTCTTT.

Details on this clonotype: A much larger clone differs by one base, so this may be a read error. CDR3 protein: CASSLDGGNEKLIF. DNA of the CDR3: TGTGCCAGCAGCTTAGACGGGGGTAATGAAAAACTGATTTTT. The chain combines TRBV7-2 with TRBJ1-4; tentative D call: TRBD1 (5 bases). CDR1 SGHTA and CDR2 FQGNSA come from the germline V gene. The length of the CDR3 is 14 residues.

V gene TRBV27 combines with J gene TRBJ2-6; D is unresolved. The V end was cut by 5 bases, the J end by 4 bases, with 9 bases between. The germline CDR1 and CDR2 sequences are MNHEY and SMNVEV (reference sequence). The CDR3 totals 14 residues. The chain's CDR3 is CASSRVGGANVLTF. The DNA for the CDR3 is TGTGCCAGCAGTCGGGTTGGGGGGGCCAACGTCCTGACTTTC. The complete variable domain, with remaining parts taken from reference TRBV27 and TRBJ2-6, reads EAQVTQNPRYLITVTGKKLTVTCSQNMNHEYMSWYRQDPGLGLRQIYYSMNVEVTDKGDVPEGYKVSRKEKRNFPLILESPSPNQTSLYFCASSRVGGANVLTFGAGSRLTVL.

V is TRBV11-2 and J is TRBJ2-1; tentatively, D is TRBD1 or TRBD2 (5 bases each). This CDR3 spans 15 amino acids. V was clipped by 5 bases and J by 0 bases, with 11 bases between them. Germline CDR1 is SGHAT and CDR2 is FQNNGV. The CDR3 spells CASSPRGRSYNEQFF. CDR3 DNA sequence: TGTGCCAGCAGCCCTCGGGGCCGCTCCTACAATGAGCAGTTCTTC.

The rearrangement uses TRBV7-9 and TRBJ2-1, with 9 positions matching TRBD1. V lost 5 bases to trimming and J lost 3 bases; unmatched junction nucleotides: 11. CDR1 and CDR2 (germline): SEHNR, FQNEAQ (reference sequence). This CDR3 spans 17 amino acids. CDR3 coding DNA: TGTGCCAGCAGCCCGGGTTTGAGGACAGGGGACTACAATGAGCAGTTCTTC. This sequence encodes CASSPGLRTGDYNEQFF.

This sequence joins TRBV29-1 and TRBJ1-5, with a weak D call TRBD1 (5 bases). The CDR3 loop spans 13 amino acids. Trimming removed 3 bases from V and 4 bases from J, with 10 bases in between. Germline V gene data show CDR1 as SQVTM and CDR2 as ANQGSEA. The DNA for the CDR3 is TGCAGCGTTGACATGGGGGGAAATCAGCCCCAGCATTTT. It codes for CSVDMGGNQPQHF.

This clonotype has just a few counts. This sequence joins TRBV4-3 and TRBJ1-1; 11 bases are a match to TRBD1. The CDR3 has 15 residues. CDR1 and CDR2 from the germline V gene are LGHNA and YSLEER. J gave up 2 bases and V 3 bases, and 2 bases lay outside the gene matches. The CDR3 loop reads CASSHRTGGNTEAFF. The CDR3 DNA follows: TGCGCCAGCAGCCACCGGACAGGGGGCAACACTGAAGCTTTCTTT.

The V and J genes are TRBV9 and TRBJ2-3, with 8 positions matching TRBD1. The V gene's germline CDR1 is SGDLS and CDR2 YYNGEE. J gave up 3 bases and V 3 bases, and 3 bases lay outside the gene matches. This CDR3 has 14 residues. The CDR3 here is CASSETGATDTQYF. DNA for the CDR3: TGTGCCAGCAGCGAGACAGGGGCGACAGATACGCAGTATTTT.

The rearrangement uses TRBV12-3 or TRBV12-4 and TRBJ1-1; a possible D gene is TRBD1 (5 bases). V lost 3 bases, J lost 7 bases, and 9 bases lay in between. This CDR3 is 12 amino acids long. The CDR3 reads CASSLGVFEAFF. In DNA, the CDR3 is TGTGCCAGCAGTTTGGGGGTCTTTGAAGCTTTCTTT.

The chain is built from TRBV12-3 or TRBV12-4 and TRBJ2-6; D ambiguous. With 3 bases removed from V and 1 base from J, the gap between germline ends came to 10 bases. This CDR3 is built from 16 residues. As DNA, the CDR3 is TGTGCCAGCAGTTTTGCGCGCGGTTCTGGGGCCAACGTCCTGACTTTC. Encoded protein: CASSFARGSGANVLTF.

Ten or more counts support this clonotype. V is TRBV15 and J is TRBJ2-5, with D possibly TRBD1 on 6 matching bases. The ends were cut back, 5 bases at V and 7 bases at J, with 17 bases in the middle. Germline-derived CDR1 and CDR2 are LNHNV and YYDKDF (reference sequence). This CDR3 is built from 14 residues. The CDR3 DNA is TGTGCCACCAGCTCCCGGGACATCATGGGGACCCAGTACTTC. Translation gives CATSSRDIMGTQYF.

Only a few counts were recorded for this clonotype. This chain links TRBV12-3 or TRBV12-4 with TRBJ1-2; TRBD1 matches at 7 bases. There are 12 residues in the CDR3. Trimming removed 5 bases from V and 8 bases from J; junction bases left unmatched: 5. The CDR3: CASSPTGIGYTF. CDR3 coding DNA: TGTGCCAGCAGTCCGACAGGGATAGGCTACACCTTC.

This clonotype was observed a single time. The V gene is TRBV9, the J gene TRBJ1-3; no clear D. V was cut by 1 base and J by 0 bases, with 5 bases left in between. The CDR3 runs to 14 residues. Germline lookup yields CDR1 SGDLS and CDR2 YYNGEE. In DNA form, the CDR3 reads TGTGCCAGCAGCGTAATGAGCTCTGGAAACACCATATATTTT. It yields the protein CASSVMSSGNTIYF. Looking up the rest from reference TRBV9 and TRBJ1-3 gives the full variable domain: DSGVTQTPKHLITATGQRVTLRCSPRSGDLSVYWYQQSLDQGLQFLIQYYNGEERAKGNILERFSAQQFPDLHSELNLSSLELGDSALYFCASSVMSSGNTIYFGEGSWLTVV.